Following are 26 T cell receptor beta chains from one sample sequenced in a study of T cell changes during pregnancy in multiple sclerosis. The repertoire was sequenced with immunoSEQ multiplex PCR; TCRdb's copy has only in-frame clones and lacks some. This sample has fewer than 45,000 clones, with roughly nine tenths found just once. This material consisted of CD4+ T cells from peripheral blood mononuclear cells, taken in the first trimester of pregnancy. The receptors derive from a female donor with multiple sclerosis, enrolled in a pregnancy study.

The chain links TRBV5-4 to TRBJ1-3, with D unresolved. The germline V gene encodes CDR1 SGHNT and CDR2 YYREEE (reference sequence). The CDR3 is 16 amino acids. V shed 2 bases and J shed 2 bases, with 14 bases lying between them. Here the CDR3 reads CASSFSGGLPGNTIYF. In DNA form, the CDR3 reads TGTGCCAGCAGCTTTTCGGGCGGACTGCCTGGAAACACCATATATTTT.

The rearrangement links TRBV2 to TRBJ1-1; 7 positions match TRBD1. CDR1 is SNHLY, CDR2 FYNNEI, per germline. The CDR3 runs to 15 residues. The trim removed 3 bases at V and 6 bases at J, leaving 10 bases unmatched. The CDR3 spells CASSEQGGQGPEAFF. CDR3 nucleotides: TGTGCCAGCAGTGAGCAGGGGGGTCAGGGACCTGAAGCTTTCTTT.

This clone was seen a single time. This chain connects TRBV2 to TRBJ1-5, with TRBD1 as a possible D gene (6 bases). V shed 5 bases and J shed 5 bases, with 13 bases lying between them. The CDR3 totals 14 residues. The germline gives CDR1 SNHLY, CDR2 FYNNEI. CDR3 bases: TGTGCCAGCAGTATCCAGGGGCGGGATCAGCCCCAGCATTTT. Protein sequence: CASSIQGRDQPQHF.

V usage is TRBV12-5 and J usage is TRBJ2-7; 7 bases match TRBD1. The ends lost 6 bases at V and 2 bases at J; junction bases unmatched: 10. CDR1 and CDR2 from the germline V gene are LGHNT and FRNRAP. The CDR3 length is 15 residues. Here the CDR3 DNA reads TGTGCTAGTGGAATTGGGTCGCAGGGGGCCTACGAGCAGTACTTC. It codes for CASGIGSQGAYEQYF.

This rearrangement joins TRBV10-3 to TRBJ1-1; a possible D gene is TRBD1 (6 bases). CDR3 size: 14 residues. Trimming removed 4 bases at V and 0 bases at J, with 9 bases between. CDR1 and CDR2 from the germline V gene are ENHRY and SYGVKD. The CDR3 DNA is TGTGCCATCAGTGGGACAGAGATGAACACTGAAGCTTTCTTT. Its protein is CAISGTEMNTEAFF.

The chain is built from TRBV10-3 and TRBJ1-1; 10 bases align to TRBD1. The CDR3 extends over 13 amino acids. J lost 6 bases, V lost 9 bases, and 7 bases had no gene match. CDR1 is ENHRY and CDR2 is SYGVKD in the germline V gene. CDR3 nucleotide sequence: TGTGCCATGAATTCAGGACAGGGGGCTGAAGCTTTCTTT. Its translation: CAMNSGQGAEAFF.

In this sample, this clone turned up once. CDR3 in amino acids: CASVSSGNTIYF. CDR3 sequence (DNA): TGTGCCAGCGTGAGCTCTGGAAACACCATATATTTT. The chain employs TRBV6-5 and TRBJ1-3; D unresolved. CDR3 size: 12 residues. Germline V gene sequence: CDR1 MNHEY, CDR2 SVGAGI. Trimming removed 8 bases from V and 0 bases from J, with 5 bases in between.

This chain connects TRBV5-1 to TRBJ1-4; D remains ambiguous. The CDR3 is 15 residues long. Trimming pared 4 bases from V and 8 bases from J, leaving 18 bases between. Germline loops: CDR1 SGHRS, CDR2 YFSETQ. Here the CDR3 DNA reads TGCGCCAGCAGCGGGAGGGCCTTCCCCGGGGAAAAACTGTTTTTT. It is translated as CASSGRAFPGEKLFF.

This chain links TRBV4-3 with TRBJ2-3; maybe TRBD2 (6 bases). This CDR3 contains 15 residues. The ends were cut back, 2 bases at V and 4 bases at J, with 13 bases in the middle. Germline loops: CDR1 LGHNA, CDR2 YSLEER. CDR3 region: CASSQTGRYADTQYF. The CDR3 nucleotides read TGCGCCAGCAGCCAAACGGGGAGGTACGCAGATACGCAGTATTTT.

The table lists this clone with a count of one. The J gene is TRBJ1-1, the V gene TRBV18, with 8 bases fitting TRBD1. Trimming removed 4 bases from V and 8 bases from J; junction bases left unmatched: 9. The CDR3 consists of 14 residues. In germline, CDR1 is KGHSH, CDR2 LQKENI. CDR3 in DNA: TGTGCCAGCTCACTGGAGCAGGGGGCGGACGAAGCTTTCTTT. This codes for CASSLEQGADEAFF.

The chain couples TRBV7-2 to TRBJ1-6; maybe TRBD1 (5 bases). V was clipped by 5 bases and J by 11 bases, with 31 bases between them. The CDR3 covers 19 residues. Germline V gene sequence: CDR1 SGHTA, CDR2 FQGNSA. The chain's CDR3 is CASSPPPGGKLSEGTPLHF. The CDR3, as DNA: TGTGCCAGCAGCCCCCCCCCGGGGGGGAAATTAAGTGAGGGGACACCCCTCCACTTT. The full variable domain, rest sourced from reference TRBV7-2 and TRBJ1-6, is GAGVSQSPSNKVTEKGKDVELRCDPISGHTALYWYRQSLGQGLEFLIYFQGNSAPDKSGLPSDRFSAERTGGSVSTLTIQRTQQEDSAVYLCASSPPPGGKLSEGTPLHFGNGTRLTVT.

The gene calls are TRBV5-6 and TRBJ2-2, with 8 bases aligning to TRBD2. Germline V CDR1 and CDR2: SGHDT, YYEEEE. This CDR3 comprises 16 residues. Trimming took 7 bases from V and 6 from J; bases not matched to a gene: 14. The CDR3 loop is CASLEQGTAGAGELFF. CDR3 sequence (DNA): TGTGCCAGCCTTGAACAGGGCACAGCGGGAGCCGGGGAGCTGTTTTTT.

The CDR3 spells CASSTHREETQYF. In DNA form, the CDR3 reads TGTGCCAGCAGTACCCACAGGGAAGAGACCCAGTACTTC. The V and J genes are TRBV6-5 and TRBJ2-5; a weak D match, TRBD1 (6 bases). This CDR3 is 13 amino acids long. Germline values: CDR1 MNHEY, CDR2 SVGAGI. Trimming left V 5 bases short and J 3 bases short, with 10 bases between.

The table lists this clone with a count of one. The gene calls are TRBV18 and TRBJ1-2, with TRBD1 matching over 9 bases. V trimming: 6 bases; J trimming: 7 bases; junction bases outside the gene matches: 15. CDR1 is KGHSH, CDR2 LQKENI, per germline. The CDR3 length is 16 residues. The CDR3 sequence is CASSPGQGVNYPGYTF. Written as DNA, the CDR3 is TGTGCCAGCTCCCCGGGACAGGGTGTCAACTATCCTGGCTACACCTTC.

This sequence joins TRBV12-5 and TRBJ1-1; TRBD1 is a possible D gene (5 bases). Trimming removed 0 bases from V and 1 base from J, with 18 bases in between. Germline loops: CDR1 LGHNT, CDR2 FRNRAP. The CDR3 extends over 18 amino acids. CDR3 sequence reads: CASGLVIGTGSENTEAFF. The CDR3 nucleotides are TGTGCTAGTGGTTTGGTAATAGGAACAGGCAGCGAGAACACTGAAGCTTTCTTT.

This chain connects TRBV10-3 to TRBJ2-1, with 8 bases that match TRBD1. The CDR3 spans 13 residues. CDR1 is ENHRY, CDR2 SYGVKD, per germline. V was pared by 9 bases and J by 7 bases, with 8 bases of the junction left unmatched. CDR3 coding DNA: TGTGCCATTCGACCTCAGGGGGCGAATGAGCAGTTCTTC. Translating it yields CAIRPQGANEQFF.

The gene calls are TRBV15 and TRBJ2-3; a weak D match, TRBD1 (5 bases). Germline CDR1 LNHNV, CDR2 YYDKDF (reference sequence). The CDR3 has 16 amino acids. Trimming cost V 0 bases and J 2 bases, with 12 bases left between them. The CDR3 nucleotides read TGTGCCACCAGCAGAGAGATCGGCAGGGACACAGATACGCAGTATTTT. This sequence encodes CATSREIGRDTDTQYF.

The genes are TRBV19 and TRBJ2-3, with a tentative D call TRBD2 (5 bases). The CDR3 covers 15 residues. Trimming left V 7 bases short and J 0 bases short, with 14 bases between. Germline-derived CDR1 and CDR2 are LNHDA and SQIVND (reference sequence). Here the CDR3 reads CASTETDFSTDTQYF. The CDR3 DNA reads TGTGCCAGTACTGAGACGGACTTTAGCACAGATACGCAGTATTTT.

The V call is TRBV30, the J call TRBJ1-3; the D is unclear. The CDR3 extends over 12 amino acids. V shed 5 bases and J shed 0 bases, with 5 bases lying between them. Germline assignment: CDR1 GTSNPN and CDR2 SVGIG (reference sequence). The CDR3 loop is CAWASSGNTIYF. CDR3 nucleotides: TGTGCCTGGGCTAGCTCTGGAAACACCATATATTTT.

This chain connects TRBV7-7 to TRBJ2-1; D ambiguous. The germline V and J ends were trimmed by 4 bases and 0 bases, with 16 bases remaining between them. Looked up from germline, CDR1 is SSHAT and CDR2 is FNYEAQ (reference sequence). The CDR3 spans 17 residues. The CDR3 reads CASSSSLDLNSYNEQFF. The CDR3 DNA follows: TGTGCCAGCAGCTCCTCCCTAGACTTAAACTCCTACAATGAGCAGTTCTTC.

This clone was picked up one time. This rearrangement joins TRBV5-6 to TRBJ1-1; weak D call: TRBD1 (5 bases). This CDR3 is built from 15 residues. Trimming pared 4 bases from V and 3 bases from J, leaving 16 bases between. In germline, CDR1 is SGHDT, CDR2 YYEEEE. CDR3 DNA sequence: TGTGCCAGCAGCGCGAAGCAGGGAGGGGACACTGAAGCTTTCTTT. Protein product: CASSAKQGGDTEAFF.

The V and J genes are TRBV19 and TRBJ2-1, with 8 nucleotides matching TRBD1. J was trimmed by 5 bases and V by 3 bases; bases with no gene match: 0. The germline gives CDR1 LNHDA, CDR2 SQIVND (reference sequence). CDR3 size: 13 residues. Here the CDR3 DNA reads TGTGCCAGTAGTATGGACAGGGACAATGAGCAGTTCTTC. This gives the protein CASSMDRDNEQFF.

The J gene is TRBJ1-1, the V gene TRBV11-3; D unclear. Trimming removed 3 bases at V and 7 bases at J, with 12 bases between. CDR3 size: 13 residues. Germline CDR1 is SGHNT and CDR2 is YENEEA. The CDR3 nucleotides are TGTGCCAGCAGCTTGGGAGAGCCGAGTGAAGCTTTCTTT. It yields the protein CASSLGEPSEAFF.

This clone appeared a single time. V gene TRBV12-5 combines with J gene TRBJ1-2, with 10 nucleotides matching TRBD1. CDR1 is LGHNT, CDR2 FRNRAP, per germline. This CDR3 comprises 13 residues. Trimming cost V 7 bases and J 7 bases; bases outside gene matches: 6. The CDR3 coding sequence is TGTGCTAGTGCCCCGGGACAGGGGTTTGGCTACACCTTC. As protein: CASAPGQGFGYTF.

J is TRBJ2-2 and V is TRBV11-3; 9 nucleotides line up with TRBD1. J gave up 4 bases and V 3 bases, and 9 bases lay outside the gene matches. Germline lookup yields CDR1 SGHNT and CDR2 YENEEA. The CDR3 sequence is 17 residues long. This chain's CDR3 is CASSFAGTGRSTGELFF. CDR3 DNA: TGTGCCAGCAGCTTCGCCGGGACAGGGAGGAGCACCGGGGAGCTGTTTTTT.

The chain combines TRBV19 with TRBJ1-4; TRBD1 matches 10 bases. Germline V CDR1 and CDR2: LNHDA, SQIVND (reference sequence). The CDR3 extends over 17 amino acids. V trimming: 6 bases; J trimming: 4 bases; junction bases outside the gene matches: 11. The CDR3 DNA is TGTGCCAGTAGCACCGGGACAGGGGTACTTAGTAATGAAAAACTGTTTTTT. It yields the protein CASSTGTGVLSNEKLFF.